A single sample is the source of the 8 T cell receptor beta chains below, sequenced in a study of blood T cell repertoires in COVID-19. Sequencing was performed with immunoSEQ multiplex PCR; in TCRdb, only in-frame clones are kept and a portion is missing. The sample holds 96,000 or so clones, about four fifths seen once. The specimen was peripheral blood. These receptors all come from a man aged 80 or over with COVID-19, enrolled during active disease.

The gene calls are TRBV7-2 and TRBJ2-7, with D uncertain. Trimming removed 1 base from V and 4 bases from J, with 11 bases in between. The germline gives CDR1 SGHTA, CDR2 FQGNSA. The CDR3 spans 14 residues. CDR3 sequence reads: CASSLDRTLYEQYF. The DNA for the CDR3 is TGTGCCAGCAGCTTAGACAGAACATTATACGAGCAGTACTTC.

This chain joins TRBV20-1 and TRBJ2-7, with 11 bases lining up with TRBD2. V lost 3 bases to trimming and J lost 2 bases; unmatched junction nucleotides: 6. The CDR3 is 15 residues long. The germline CDR1 and CDR2 sequences are DFQATT and SNEGSKA (reference sequence). CDR3 nucleotide sequence: TGCAGTGCTAGTGCTAGCGGGGGGTTAACCTACGAGCAGTACTTC. As protein: CSASASGGLTYEQYF.

J is TRBJ2-5 and V is TRBV5-1; 9 bases are shared with TRBD1. There are 15 residues in the CDR3. The V gene end was trimmed by 1 base and the J gene end by 7 bases; junction bases not matched to a gene: 8. Germline CDR1 SGHRS, CDR2 YFSETQ. CDR3 nucleotides: TGCGCCAGCAGCTTGAGTGGACAGGGGAGGGGGACCCAGTACTTC. Its translation: CASSLSGQGRGTQYF. Full variable domain (rest looked up from reference TRBV5-1 and TRBJ2-5): KAGVTQTPRYLIKTRGQQVTLSCSPISGHRSVSWYQQTPGQGLQFLFEYFSETQRNKGNFPGRFSGRQFSNSRSEMNVSTLELGDSALYLCASSLSGQGRGTQYFGPGTRLLVL.

This clone was detected once. The rearrangement uses TRBV9 and TRBJ2-1, with 13 bases lining up with TRBD2. J gave up 7 bases and V 3 bases, and 10 bases lay outside the gene matches. CDR1 and CDR2 (germline): SGDLS, YYNGEE. The CDR3 runs to 17 residues. The CDR3 region is CASSALGTSGELNEQFF. The CDR3, as DNA: TGTGCCAGCAGCGCCTTGGGGACTAGCGGGGAGTTGAATGAGCAGTTCTTC.

This sequence joins TRBV7-9 and TRBJ1-5, with 10 bases aligning to TRBD1. The V gene's germline CDR1 is SEHNR and CDR2 FQNEAQ (reference sequence). Germline trimming cut 2 bases from V and 2 bases from J; bases unmatched to any gene: 6. The CDR3 covers 17 residues. The DNA of the CDR3 is TGTGCCAGCAGCTTATTTCGAGGGACAGGGGGCAATCAGCCCCAGCATTTT. The encoded protein is CASSLFRGTGGNQPQHF. The complete variable domain, with remaining parts taken from reference TRBV7-9 and TRBJ1-5, reads DTGVSQNPRHKITKRGQNVTFRCDPISEHNRLYWYRQTLGQGPEFLTYFQNEAQLEKSRLLSDRFSAERPKGSFSTLEIQRTEQGDSAMYLCASSLFRGTGGNQPQHFGDGTRLSIL.

The genes are TRBV2 and TRBJ2-1; TRBD1 aligns across 10 bases. With V trimmed by 7 bases and J by 9 bases, 6 bases remained unmatched. This CDR3 is built from 13 residues. Germline CDR1 is SNHLY and CDR2 is FYNNEI. The CDR3 region is CASKGQGSSEQFF. The CDR3 DNA sequence: TGTGCCAGCAAGGGACAGGGGTCTAGTGAGCAGTTCTTC.

The chain combines TRBV9 with TRBJ2-6, with D perhaps TRBD1 (7 bases). This CDR3 region has 19 residues. The V gene lost 0 bases and the J gene lost 0 bases, with 16 bases spanning the gap. Germline CDR1 SGDLS, CDR2 YYNGEE. CDR3 coding DNA: TGTGCCAGCAGCGTAGTAGGAGGGGGCTTTGGCTCTGGGGCCAACGTCCTGACTTTC. This codes for CASSVVGGGFGSGANVLTF.

The V and J genes are TRBV5-4 and TRBJ1-3, with TRBD1 matching 12 bases. With V trimmed by 4 bases and J by 4 bases, 6 bases remained unmatched. The CDR3 has 16 amino acids. Germline CDR1 reads SGHNT; CDR2 reads YYREEE (reference sequence). As DNA, the CDR3 is TGTGCCAGCAGCACGGGACAGGGGGCGTGGGGAAACACCATATATTTT. Its translation is CASSTGQGAWGNTIYF. The variable domain in full, completed from reference TRBV5-4 and TRBJ1-3, reads ETGVTQSPTHLIKTRGQQVTLRCSSQSGHNTVSWYQQALGQGPQFIFQYYREEENGRGNFPPRFSGLQFPNYSSELNVNALELDDSALYLCASSTGQGAWGNTIYFGEGSWLTVV.